This T cell receptor (beta chain) was recovered during a study of Ad26.COV2.S vaccination and SARS-CoV-2 variants. Study observations and caveats: Recipients of vaccine and of placebo showed similar breadth of their non-spike TCR repertoires. Reportedly, spike-specific CD8+ and CD4+ T cell responses achieved substantial breadth once vaccination had taken place. Quantification of TCR breadth and depth may have yielded underestimates of total T cell responses. Recipients given vaccine exceeded placebo recipients in spike-specific TCR breadth.

For this clone: The antigen remains undetermined.

The CDR3 consists of 17 residues. The germline CDR1 and CDR2 sequences are SEHNR and FQNEAQ (reference sequence). V dropped 2 bases and J dropped 3 bases, with 16 bases sitting between them. The assay was immunoSEQ multiplex PCR, and TCRdb's table has in-frame clones only and misses some. The sample comprises approximately 140,000 clones, just over 85% of which are singletons, and about 5% rests with the top ten. The rearrangement links TRBV7-9 to TRBJ1-4; possibly TRBD1 for D (5 bases). The source material was peripheral blood, sampled after recovery from COVID-19. This TCR was sampled from a human donor who had recovered from COVID-19. CDR3 sequence (DNA): TGTGCCAGCAGCTTATTATCCGGGGAAGGGGCTAATGAAAAACTGTTTTTT. Residues: CASSLLSGEGANEKLFF.